These 17 T cell receptor beta chains originate from one sample sequenced in a study of blood T cells in healthy people across ages. A sample-barcoded 5' primer and a J-beta primer mix were used in a second PCR of about 7 to 12 cycles. A single record per CDR3 protein comes from TCRdb applying MiXCR to the 5' RACE reads. This table holds 720,000 or so distinct CDR3 sequences, around 41% found once. Sequencing input: blood. The receptors derive from an older man in good health.

CDR3 sequence: CASSLRRGVDYEQYF. The CDR3, as DNA: TGTGCCAGCAGCTTAAGGCGGGGGGTGGACTACGAGCAGTACTTC. The V call is TRBV7-2, the J call TRBJ2-7, with 8 bases matching TRBD2. Trimming removed 2 bases from V and 3 bases from J; junction bases left unmatched: 6. CDR3 size: 15 residues. Germline V gives CDR1 SGHTA, CDR2 FQGNSA.

This clonotype was seen a handful of times. V is TRBV7-2 and J is TRBJ2-7; 11 bases match TRBD2. Trimming removed 7 bases from V and 1 base from J; junction bases left unmatched: 3. The V gene's germline CDR1 is SGHTA and CDR2 FQGNSA. This CDR3 is 14 amino acids long. The CDR3, as DNA: TGTGCCAGCACCCGGACTAGCGGGTCCTACGAGCAGTACTTC. It translates to CASTRTSGSYEQYF.

The CDR3 protein is CASGKSGTGSQETQYF. The CDR3 DNA follows: TGTGCCAGCGGTAAGTCCGGGACAGGGTCCCAAGAGACCCAGTACTTC. V is TRBV6-1 and J is TRBJ2-5; 9 positions agree with TRBD1. Germline-derived CDR1 and CDR2 are MNHNS and SASEGT. This CDR3 region has 16 residues. The ends lost 8 bases at V and 1 base at J; junction bases unmatched: 11.

V is TRBV5-1 and J is TRBJ2-5; unclear D gene. Germline CDR1 SGHRS, CDR2 YFSETQ. Trimming removed 0 bases from V and 11 bases from J, with 20 bases in between. The CDR3 consists of 15 residues. The DNA for the CDR3 is TGCGCCAGCAGCTTGGCCATAGGAACATACAATGAGCAGTACTTC. Amino acid sequence: CASSLAIGTYNEQYF.

This clonotype was detected only a few times. The chain joins TRBV6-2 or TRBV6-3 to TRBJ2-7; 14 nucleotides align to TRBD2. The CDR3 runs 18 residues. CDR1 MNHEY and CDR2 SVGEGT come from the germline V gene. With 4 bases clipped from V and 6 bases from J, the junction kept 14 bases outside the gene matches. The CDR3, as DNA: TGTGCCAGCAGTTCAGTAAGAGGGACTAGCGGGAGTGGAGGCGAGCAGTACTTC. Translating gives CASSSVRGTSGSGGEQYF.

About this clonotype: A much bigger clone sits one base away, suggesting this may be a read error. The V and J genes are TRBV7-2 and TRBJ2-7; no clear D. From germline, CDR1 is SGHTA and CDR2 FQGNSA. The CDR3 has 15 residues. Between the trimmed V and J ends, which lost 7 bases and 1 base, there was a span of 17 bases. DNA of the CDR3: TGTGCCAGCAACTTGGGAATGGACGGTTCCTACGAGCAGTACTTC. Amino acids: CASNLGMDGSYEQYF.

CDR3 region: CSARSTGAYEQYF. In nucleotides, the CDR3 is TGCAGTGCTAGGTCGACAGGGGCCTACGAGCAGTACTTC. The chain has TRBV20-1 and TRBJ2-7, with TRBD1 identical over 8 bases. Germline assignment: CDR1 DFQATT and CDR2 SNEGSKA (reference sequence). J lost 2 bases, V lost 3 bases, and 3 bases had no gene match. The CDR3 runs 13 residues.

The table lists this clonotype with a few counts. This chain uses TRBV15 with TRBJ2-5, with a tentative D call TRBD2 (6 bases). The DNA end is more similar to TRBJ2-7, so the J call may be wrong. The CDR3 has 15 residues. Germline CDR1 and CDR2: LNHNV and YYDKDF (reference sequence). As DNA, the CDR3 is TGTGCCACCAGCAGGGGGGGAAGTGGCTCCTACGAGCAGTACTTC. Translating gives CATSRGGSGSYEQYF.

The J gene is TRBJ2-1, the V gene TRBV6-2 or TRBV6-3; D is possibly TRBD2 (6 bases). The DNA end is a closer match to TRBJ2-7, so the J assignment may be wrong. The germline V gene encodes CDR1 MNHEY and CDR2 SVGEGT. This CDR3 region has 15 residues. This chain's CDR3 is CASSYFGSSYNEQYF. For the CDR3, the DNA is TGTGCCAGCAGTTACTTCGGGAGCTCCTACAATGAGCAGTACTTC.

This clonotype has just one count. The chain couples TRBV19 to TRBJ2-1; a possible D gene is TRBD2 (5 bases). In germline, CDR1 is LNHDA, CDR2 SQIVND (reference sequence). This CDR3 region has 14 residues. V lost 7 bases, J lost 8 bases, and 18 bases lay in between. The CDR3 DNA follows: TGTGCCAGTACCCTACCCGGGCCCGGGGATGAGCAGTTCTTC. Translating gives CASTLPGPGDEQFF.

This clonotype is a singleton in its sample. V usage is TRBV10-3 and J usage is TRBJ1-2, with unresolved D. CDR1 and CDR2 from the germline V gene are ENHRY and SYGVKD. Trimming cost V 0 bases and J 2 bases, with 4 bases left between them. CDR3 length equals 13 residues. CDR3 amino acids: CAISESWNYGYTF. The CDR3 region has the DNA TGTGCCATCAGTGAGTCCTGGAACTATGGCTACACCTTC.

This clonotype was recorded many times. This sequence joins TRBV29-1 and TRBJ2-7; 9 bases agree with TRBD1. The CDR3 length is 15 residues. V was clipped by 8 bases and J by 2 bases; unmatched bases: 13. Germline-derived CDR1 and CDR2 are SQVTM and ANQGSEA. CDR3: CSYSTGTGNPYEQYF. In DNA, the CDR3 is TGCAGCTATTCTACCGGGACAGGGAACCCCTACGAGCAGTACTTC.

This clonotype was detected a few times. CDR3 amino acids: CASSLGRSTEQYF. CDR3 sequence (DNA): TGTGCCAGCAGCTTAGGTCGGAGCACCGAGCAGTACTTC. This chain uses TRBV11-3 with TRBJ2-7, with D unresolved. V lost 1 base to trimming and J lost 6 bases, with 10 bases between them. The CDR3 consists of 13 residues. Germline CDR1 reads SGHNT; CDR2 reads YENEEA.

The chain carries TRBV4-1 and TRBJ2-5, with 8 bases fitting TRBD2. The junction had 21 bases not matched to a gene; V was cut back by 1 base and J by 11 bases. The CDR3 length is 18 residues. Germline V gives CDR1 MGHRA, CDR2 YSYEKL. The CDR3: CASSQGMRTSGAYNEQYF. The CDR3 DNA sequence: TGCGCCAGCAGCCAAGGGATGAGAACTAGCGGAGCCTACAATGAGCAGTACTTC.

V usage is TRBV12-3 or TRBV12-4 and J usage is TRBJ2-7; D call uncertain. The V end was cut by 4 bases, the J end by 2 bases, with 15 bases between. The CDR3 consists of 15 residues. For the CDR3, the DNA is TGTGCCAGCAGTTCCAAGTCGGGCCCACCCTACGAGCAGTACTTC. This sequence encodes CASSSKSGPPYEQYF.

The chain employs TRBV7-6 and TRBJ1-4; D unclear. CDR3 length: 14 residues. Trimming shortened V by 5 bases and J by 5 bases, and 12 bases separated the two germline ends. The germline V gene has CDR1 SGHVS and CDR2 FNYEAQ. The CDR3 reads CASSPREGNEKLFF. CDR3 DNA: TGTGCCAGCAGCCCACGGGAAGGCAATGAAAAACTGTTTTTT.

V gene TRBV7-2 combines with J gene TRBJ2-1; D could derive from TRBD1 or TRBD2 (5 bases each). V dropped 2 bases and J dropped 8 bases, with 19 bases sitting between them. Germline assignment: CDR1 SGHTA and CDR2 FQGNSA. The CDR3 contains 16 residues. The CDR3 coding sequence is TGTGCCAGCAGCTTACTTGGGACCACCTTAAGCGATGAGCAGTTCTTC. The encoded protein is CASSLLGTTLSDEQFF.